One sample yielded the 9 T cell receptor beta chains listed below, sequenced in a study of Ad26.COV2.S vaccination and SARS-CoV-2 variants. Regarding treatment: roughly 19 received Ad26.COV2.S at low or high dose, single or two shots; a few received placebo; per-sample allocation not given. Sample collection was performed on day 63 after the first vaccine or placebo injection. Data came from immunoSEQ multiplex PCR; TCRdb stores just in-frame clones and leaves some out. In the table there are some 300,000 clones, 86% of which are singletons. Sequenced here: peripheral blood, sampled in a trial of Ad26.COV2.S vaccine versus placebo. These receptors all come from a person between 18 and 59 years old who received the Ad26.COV2.S COVID-19 vaccine or a placebo.

This chain links TRBV12-3 or TRBV12-4 with TRBJ1-3, with D hard to call. The CDR3 extends over 13 amino acids. V shed 7 bases and J shed 4 bases, with 11 bases lying between them. CDR3 amino acids: CASTDSRGNTIYF. The CDR3 nucleotides read TGTGCCAGCACCGATAGTCGGGGAAACACCATATATTTT.

Worth noting for this clone: This sample includes further DNA sequences coding for the same CDR3. This chain connects TRBV18 to TRBJ2-3, with unresolved D. CDR3 size: 14 residues. The germline gives CDR1 KGHSH, CDR2 LQKENI. V dropped 3 bases and J dropped 0 bases, with 7 bases sitting between them. CDR3 in DNA: TGTGCCAGCTCACCTCCTACTAGCACAGATACGCAGTATTTT. Residues: CASSPPTSTDTQYF.

The sample holds a few counts of this clone. Different DNA sequences within this sample yield the same CDR3. The chain has TRBV7-9 and TRBJ2-7; 7 bases match TRBD1. This CDR3 has 14 amino acids. The trim removed 5 bases at V and 2 bases at J, leaving 6 bases unmatched. Germline CDR1 SEHNR, CDR2 FQNEAQ (reference sequence). The CDR3 reads CASSLTTGTYEQYF. CDR3 nucleotide sequence: TGTGCCAGCAGCCTAACGACAGGGACCTACGAGCAGTACTTC.

The CDR3 spells CASHSYNEQFF. The CDR3 DNA sequence: TGTGCCAGCCACTCCTACAATGAGCAGTTCTTC. The chain employs TRBV7-2 and TRBJ2-1; D remains ambiguous. The V end lost 8 bases, the J end lost 0 bases, and 2 bases lay between the germline ends. CDR1 is SGHTA, CDR2 FQGNSA, per germline. CDR3 length equals 11 residues.

CDR3 residues: CASSLEVGGNTEAFF. The CDR3 DNA is TGCGCCAGCAGCTTGGAGGTAGGGGGGAACACTGAAGCTTTCTTT. This sequence joins TRBV5-1 and TRBJ1-1; possible D gene TRBD1, 6 bases. The ends were cut back, 0 bases at V and 1 base at J, with 10 bases in the middle. The CDR3 covers 15 residues. Germline CDR1 and CDR2: SGHRS and YFSETQ.

The genes are TRBV18 and TRBJ2-7; 9 positions agree with TRBD1. In germline, CDR1 is KGHSH, CDR2 LQKENI. The junction had 7 bases not matched to a gene; V was cut back by 7 bases and J by 6 bases. This CDR3 comprises 13 residues. The CDR3 coding sequence is TGTGCCAGCTTGAGACAGGGGGATGGCGAGCAGTACTTC. Its protein product is CASLRQGDGEQYF. Together with reference TRBV18 and TRBJ2-7, the CDR3 gives the full variable domain: NAGVMQNPRHLVRRRGQEARLRCSPMKGHSHVYWYRQLPEEGLKFMVYLQKENIIDESGMPKERFSAEFPKEGPSILRIQQVVRGDSAAYFCASLRQGDGEQYFGPGTRLTVT.

CDR3 loop: CASSQGPGSNQPQHF. The CDR3 nucleotides are TGTGCCAGCAGCCAGGGCCCTGGGAGCAATCAGCCCCAGCATTTT. The chain has TRBV7-9 and TRBJ1-5, with D maybe TRBD1 (5 bases). This CDR3 is built from 15 residues. Looked up from germline, CDR1 is SEHNR and CDR2 is FQNEAQ (reference sequence). Between the trimmed V and J ends, which lost 5 bases and 1 base, there was a span of 12 bases. Looking up the rest from reference TRBV7-9 and TRBJ1-5 gives the full variable domain: DTGVSQNPRHKITKRGQNVTFRCDPISEHNRLYWYRQTLGQGPEFLTYFQNEAQLEKSRLLSDRFSAERPKGSFSTLEIQRTEQGDSAMYLCASSQGPGSNQPQHFGDGTRLSIL.

This chain connects TRBV7-8 to TRBJ2-7; D assignment may be TRBD1 or TRBD2 (5 bases each). V shed 5 bases and J shed 2 bases, with 19 bases lying between them. In germline, CDR1 is SGHVS, CDR2 FQNEAQ. This CDR3 comprises 16 residues. The CDR3 DNA reads TGTGCCAGCAGCCCCGACTGGGGGAGAGGAACCTACGAGCAGTACTTC. Encoded protein: CASSPDWGRGTYEQYF.

This clone showed up just a few times. This chain uses TRBV3-1 (or the pseudogene TRBV3-2) with TRBJ2-1; D tentatively fits TRBD1 or TRBD2 (5 bases each). Germline V lookup: CDR1 LGHDT, CDR2 YNNKEL (reference sequence). V gave up 5 bases and J gave up 6 bases, with 11 bases separating them. CDR3 length: 13 amino acids. CDR3 protein: CASSSGTSNEQFF. In nucleotides, the CDR3 is TGTGCCAGCAGCTCCGGGACCAGCAATGAGCAGTTCTTC.